The 10 T cell receptor beta chains given below trace back to one sample, sequenced in a study of post-analysis software for immune sequencing data. The study's findings and limits: Controls showed lower frequencies than patients for roughly 5 TRBV segments, and TRBV5-6, TRBV5-1 and TRBV20-1 were among these.

Antigens of these TCRs are unknown. Every TCR beta cDNA library bore unique molecular identifiers. TCRdb re-derived calls from the PCR reads in MiXCR, one entry per CDR3 protein. The repertoire holds around 440,000 distinct CDR3 sequences, with around 40% as singletons. The sequenced sample consisted of blood. The receptor set was obtained from a girl aged 10 to 17 with multiple sclerosis.

This chain links TRBV10-3 with TRBJ2-6; D may match TRBD1 or TRBD2 (5 bases each). The CDR3 contains 17 residues. Trimming took off 3 bases at V and 2 bases at J, with 14 bases between the two ends. The V gene's germline CDR1 is ENHRY and CDR2 SYGVKD. DNA for the CDR3: TGTGCCATCAGTGACCAGACCGGGACCCCTGGGGCCAACGTCCTGACTTTC. Its translation: CAISDQTGTPGANVLTF.

The V and J genes are TRBV7-9 and TRBJ1-1; possible D gene TRBD1, 6 bases. The CDR3 extends over 12 amino acids. Germline-derived CDR1 and CDR2 are SEHNR and FQNEAQ (reference sequence). The V end was cut by 6 bases, the J end by 8 bases, with 13 bases between. The DNA for the CDR3 is TGTGCCAGCAGTCGACAGGCGTTCGAAGCTTTCTTT. It yields the protein CASSRQAFEAFF.

This sequence joins TRBV28 and TRBJ2-2; 9 nucleotides align to TRBD2. This CDR3 is built from 15 residues. The germline V gene encodes CDR1 MDHEN and CDR2 SYDVKM. The junction had 4 bases not matched to a gene; V was cut back by 6 bases and J by 2 bases. CDR3 in amino acids: CASRASGANTGELFF. The CDR3 DNA is TGTGCCAGCAGGGCTAGCGGGGCCAACACCGGGGAGCTGTTTTTT.

This clonotype was seen only a few times. This chain links TRBV4-1 with TRBJ2-1; TRBD2 agrees at 7 bases. Trimming took 4 bases from V and 9 from J; bases not matched to a gene: 15. Germline V gives CDR1 MGHRA, CDR2 YSYEKL. This CDR3 has 16 amino acids. This CDR3 is CASSPLASAGDGEQFF. The CDR3 DNA follows: TGCGCCAGCAGCCCCCTTGCTAGCGCGGGGGACGGTGAGCAGTTCTTC.

The V gene is TRBV9, the J gene TRBJ2-1; TRBD2 matches 9 bases. This CDR3 contains 16 residues. With 4 bases clipped from V and 4 bases from J, the junction kept 9 bases outside the gene matches. Germline CDR1 and CDR2: SGDLS and YYNGEE. CDR3 region: CASSTLAGPLYNEQFF. The DNA of the CDR3 is TGTGCCAGCAGCACACTAGCGGGCCCTCTATACAATGAGCAGTTCTTC.

The J gene is TRBJ2-5, the V gene TRBV12-3 or TRBV12-4, with D perhaps TRBD2 (6 bases). This CDR3 has 11 amino acids. The ends were cut back, 6 bases at V and 7 bases at J, with 9 bases in the middle. CDR3 nucleotide sequence: TGTGCCAGCAGAACCGGGGGGACCCAGTACTTC. This translates into CASRTGGTQYF.

The V call is TRBV20-1, the J call TRBJ2-4; D possibly matches TRBD1 or TRBD2 (5 bases each). The V and J ends lost 8 bases and 0 bases respectively, with 11 bases between them. The CDR3 consists of 13 residues. CDR1 and CDR2 (germline): DFQATT, SNEGSKA (reference sequence). CDR3 nucleotides: TGCAGTATGGGGGAACTAGCCAAAAACATTCAGTACTTC. This translates into CSMGELAKNIQYF.

The chain has TRBV4-2 and TRBJ1-2; weak D call: TRBD1 (5 bases). This CDR3 spans 15 amino acids. The germline V gene has CDR1 LGHNA and CDR2 YNFKEQ. V was clipped by 3 bases and J by 7 bases, with 18 bases between them. CDR3 sequence (DNA): TGTGCCAGCAGCCAGCATACCGCAGGGACCTCTGGCTACACCTTC. It codes for CASSQHTAGTSGYTF.

The chain carries TRBV7-3 and TRBJ2-7, with 14 bases fitting TRBD2. Germline CDR1 reads SGHTA; CDR2 reads FQGTGA. Losses at the gene ends were 5 bases for V and 3 bases for J; bases not matched to a gene: 12. This CDR3 is built from 18 residues. The DNA for the CDR3 is TGTGCCAGCAGCCAAACGACTAGCGGGAGGGGTCTCGACTACGAGCAGTACTTC. This translates into CASSQTTSGRGLDYEQYF.

The chain has TRBV30 and TRBJ2-5; TRBD1 might be the D (5 bases). V was clipped by 3 bases and J by 4 bases, with 12 bases between them. Germline assignment: CDR1 GTSNPN and CDR2 SVGIG (reference sequence). The CDR3 runs 13 residues. Here the CDR3 reads CAWRRSGRETQYF. The CDR3 DNA reads as TGTGCCTGGAGGCGGTCAGGGCGAGAGACCCAGTACTTC.